This T cell receptor (beta chain) was identified during a study of PD-1 blockade in mismatch repair-deficient tumors listed by TCRdb under 2017. Broadly, across the study: Between late 2013 and September 2016, the trial enrolled approximately 86 consecutive patients with more than nine types of mismatch repair-deficient cancer, all of whom had received prior treatment and were progressing. Deep sequencing of TCR CDR3 regions was used to track tumor-associated T cell clones in peripheral blood of patients responding to PD-1 blockade. What the authors observed across the whole study: Clones residing in the tumor, which were often undetectable in blood before treatment, expanded quickly after pembrolizumab and then contracted, generally before radiologic responses.

Mismatch repair deficiency in every enrolled patient was established by polymerase chain reaction or immunohistochemistry. TCR sequencing was carried out for three patients who responded to pembrolizumab therapy. The phase II trial prospectively evaluated PD-1 blockade with pembrolizumab in advanced mismatch repair-deficient cancers, independent of tissue of origin. Serial peripheral blood T cell samples were collected before and at multiple times after starting PD-1 blockade. Blood sampling time points were reported as weeks after the first dose of pembrolizumab. From a lookup of the germline V gene (reference sequence), CDR1 and CDR2 are GTSNPN and SVGIG. V is pared back by 0 bases and J by 2 bases, with 13 bases lying between the germline termini. Its CDR3 holds 15 amino acids, cysteine through phenylalanine. Here the CDR3 DNA is all that survives: 45 bases in frame from base 1. This clone was found once. Its recognized antigen is unknown. Qualities for individual bases were not recorded, and no much larger clone is one base off.

To prepare the library, the immunoSEQ multiplex PCR assay was applied. This is the immuneACCESS table as TCRdb keeps it, with only in-frame sequences that have V and J called. A part of the clones is gone; compared with another copy, unresolved V genes explain less than half, and the rest is unexplained. In all, the sample holds 38,000 or so clones, and roughly 85% of those were seen once. Roughly 3.5% of the sample belongs to the ten largest clones. This TCR was recovered from an adult with mismatch repair-deficient cancer. The sequence links TRBV30 to TRBJ2-5, with the D segment possibly TRBD1 or TRBD2, each aligning over 5 bases. The sample consisted of peripheral blood, taken roughly 75 weeks after starting pembrolizumab. The DNA is as follows: TGTGCCTGGAGTGTAGGGGACCGTAATCAAGAGACCCAGTACTTC. Translation gives CAWSVGDRNQETQYF.